This T cell receptor beta chain is from a study of identical twins. Each CDR3 protein gets one entry after TCRdb re-called the 5' RACE reads with MiXCR. The repertoire includes hundreds of thousands of distinct CDR3 sequences, 21% of them detected once, and more than 4% sits in the top ten. The junction had 12 bases not matched to a gene; V was cut back by 0 bases and J by 4 bases. CDR3 length: 18 residues. Germline values: CDR1 SGHRS, CDR2 YFSETQ. The same data also went into a second study, on T cells expressing NK-cell markers.

What was sequenced was PBMCs. The chain recombines TRBV5-1 with TRBJ2-5; TRBD2 matches at 10 bases. The TCR sequence derives from a woman aged 18-29 years in good health. The CDR3 sequence is CASSLDFSGGGRGETQYF. The CDR3 DNA reads TGCGCCAGCAGCTTGGATTTCAGCGGGGGGGGAAGAGGAGAGACCCAGTACTTC. The whole variable domain, remainder taken from reference TRBV5-1 and TRBJ2-5, is KAGVTQTPRYLIKTRGQQVTLSCSPISGHRSVSWYQQTPGQGLQFLFEYFSETQRNKGNFPGRFSGRQFSNSRSEMNVSTLELGDSALYLCASSLDFSGGGRGETQYFGPGTRLLVL.